These T cell receptor beta chains were read from a single sample in a study of vaccination and CD4 T cells after COVID-19. TCRdb called the PCR reads again in MiXCR, with one record for every CDR3 protein. This table holds about 21,000 distinct CDR3 sequences, 55% found once. Their recognized antigens are unknown. The specimen was CD4+ T cells from blood, cultured in vitro. All receptors derive from a human donor who had recovered from COVID-19. The CDR3 runs from the conserved cysteine through the conserved F or W. The order of the fields is CDR3 DNA, CDR3 protein, V gene, D gene, J gene, clone size. A D gene is named only where the DNA matches it firmly. Part of the rows lack a size; the others show once, few, many or a class for expanded clones.

CDR3 DNA: TGTGCCAGCAGCTCGCGACTAGCGGGGGGAGAGACCCAGTACTTC
CDR3 protein: CASSSRLAGGETQYF
V gene: TRBV5-4
D gene: TRBD2
J gene: TRBJ2-5
clone size: once

CDR3 DNA: TGTGCCAGCTCACTCACCAACAGGAGGGACGAGCAGTACTTC
CDR3 protein: CASSLTNRRDEQYF
V gene: TRBV18
D gene: -
J gene: TRBJ2-7
clone size: -

CDR3 DNA: TGTGCCACCAGTGGAAGTAGCGGCAGCCAAGAGACCCAGTACTTC
CDR3 protein: CATSGSSGSQETQYF
V gene: TRBV24-1
D gene: -
J gene: TRBJ2-5
clone size: -

CDR3 DNA: TGCGCCAGCAGCCAGGGCCTCAGATCTGGCTATGGCTACACCTTC
CDR3 protein: CASSQGLRSGYGYTF
V gene: TRBV4-1
D gene: -
J gene: TRBJ1-2
clone size: -

CDR3 DNA: TGTGCCAGCAGACCAACAGGGGGCGATCAGCCCCAGCATTTT
CDR3 protein: CASRPTGGDQPQHF
V gene: TRBV6-1
D gene: TRBD1
J gene: TRBJ1-5
clone size: -

CDR3 DNA: TGTGCCAGCAGCCCTCTAGCGGCCGGGGAGCTGTTTTTT
CDR3 protein: CASSPLAAGELFF
V gene: TRBV9
D gene: TRBD2
J gene: TRBJ2-2
clone size: few

CDR3 DNA: TGCGCAACGAGCGGGGGGGCCCAAGAGACCCAGTACTTC
CDR3 protein: CATSGGAQETQYF
V gene: TRBV20-1
D gene: TRBD2
J gene: TRBJ2-5
clone size: few

CDR3 DNA: TGCAGTGCTAGGGGTTCCACTCTAGCGGGAAAAACCTACGAGCAGTACTTC
CDR3 protein: CSARGSTLAGKTYEQYF
V gene: TRBV20-1
D gene: TRBD2
J gene: TRBJ2-7
clone size: once

CDR3 DNA: TGTGCCAGCAGTGTGCACGAGACAGGGGATTACAATGAGCAGTTCTTC
CDR3 protein: CASSVHETGDYNEQFF
V gene: TRBV6-1
D gene: TRBD1
J gene: TRBJ2-1
clone size: -

CDR3 DNA: TGTGCCAGCAGCCAACGAGGACAGCGGGAGGTGAGAGATACGCAGTATTTT
CDR3 protein: CASSQRGQREVRDTQYF
V gene: TRBV4-2
D gene: TRBD2
J gene: TRBJ2-3
clone size: -

CDR3 DNA: TGCAGTGCTAGTCTGGAGACCCAGTACTTC
CDR3 protein: CSASLETQYF
V gene: TRBV20-1
D gene: -
J gene: TRBJ2-5
clone size: -

CDR3 DNA: TGTGCCAGCAGTGAGGGCAGGGAGGAAACTGAAGCTTTCTTT
CDR3 protein: CASSEGREETEAFF
V gene: TRBV2
D gene: -
J gene: TRBJ1-1
clone size: -

CDR3 DNA: TGTGCCAGTAGTTCACAGGGTGGTGGATGGTACGAGCAGTACTTC
CDR3 protein: CASSSQGGGWYEQYF
V gene: TRBV19
D gene: -
J gene: TRBJ2-7
clone size: -

CDR3 DNA: TGTGCCAGCAGCCAAGGACAGGGGGCGCGGTATGGCTACGCCTTC
CDR3 protein: CASSQGQGARYGYAF
V gene: TRBV27
D gene: TRBD1
J gene: TRBJ1-2
clone size: -

CDR3 DNA: TGTGCCAGCAGCCCAGAACAGGGGTGGTATGGCTACACCTTC
CDR3 protein: CASSPEQGWYGYTF
V gene: TRBV9
D gene: TRBD1
J gene: TRBJ1-2
clone size: -

CDR3 DNA: TGCAGTGCTAGAGATCTGCAGGCGAACACTGAAGCTTTCTTT
CDR3 protein: CSARDLQANTEAFF
V gene: TRBV20-1
D gene: -
J gene: TRBJ1-1
clone size: few

CDR3 DNA: TGTGCCAGCAGTTTTAGAAGCACAGATACGCAGTATTTT
CDR3 protein: CASSFRSTDTQYF
V gene: TRBV6-5
D gene: -
J gene: TRBJ2-3
clone size: -

CDR3 DNA: TGTGCCAGCAGCCCAACTCTAGGAGGTGGCTACACCTTC
CDR3 protein: CASSPTLGGGYTF
V gene: TRBV7-9
D gene: -
J gene: TRBJ1-2
clone size: -

CDR3 DNA: TGCAGTGCTAGGGACCCCACCGGGAGTAAATATACTGAAGCTTTCTTT
CDR3 protein: CSARDPTGSKYTEAFF
V gene: TRBV20-1
D gene: -
J gene: TRBJ1-1
clone size: -

CDR3 DNA: TGTGCCAGCTCACCGACATCCCCCAGCCAAGGAAACACCATATATTTT
CDR3 protein: CASSPTSPSQGNTIYF
V gene: TRBV18
D gene: -
J gene: TRBJ1-3
clone size: -

CDR3 DNA: TGTGCCAGCAGTTACACGCCTAACTATGGCTACACCTTC
CDR3 protein: CASSYTPNYGYTF
V gene: TRBV6-5
D gene: -
J gene: TRBJ1-2
clone size: -

CDR3 DNA: TGTGCCAGCAGCTCCCTAGCGGGGAACACGCTTTGGACCCAGTACTTC
CDR3 protein: CASSSLAGNTLWTQYF
V gene: TRBV7-2
D gene: TRBD2
J gene: TRBJ2-5
clone size: -

CDR3 DNA: TGTGCCAGCAGCAGCCGGGGCCGGACGGAGCCGAGGGGGACCCAGTACTTC
CDR3 protein: CASSSRGRTEPRGTQYF
V gene: TRBV7-2
D gene: -
J gene: TRBJ2-5
clone size: -

CDR3 DNA: TGTGCCAGCAGTACCACAGTGAACACTGAAGCTTTCTTT
CDR3 protein: CASSTTVNTEAFF
V gene: TRBV5-4
D gene: -
J gene: TRBJ1-1
clone size: -

CDR3 DNA: TGTGCCAGCAGCCCACAGGGGATAAGGGGCTACACCTTC
CDR3 protein: CASSPQGIRGYTF
V gene: TRBV11-2
D gene: TRBD1
J gene: TRBJ1-2
clone size: once

CDR3 DNA: TGTGCCAACGACGGCGGGTATCGGTATCCAGGGAGGGAGACCCAGTACTTC
CDR3 protein: CANDGGYRYPGRETQYF
V gene: TRBV25-1
D gene: -
J gene: TRBJ2-5
clone size: -

CDR3 DNA: TGTGCCAGCAGTCCCCGGACAGGCCACAACTATGGCTACACCTTC
CDR3 protein: CASSPRTGHNYGYTF
V gene: TRBV27
D gene: TRBD1
J gene: TRBJ1-2
clone size: -

CDR3 DNA: TGCGCCAGCAGCCAAGAACGGGACAGGGTTCAGCCCCAGCATTTT
CDR3 protein: CASSQERDRVQPQHF
V gene: TRBV4-3
D gene: TRBD1
J gene: TRBJ1-5
clone size: -

CDR3 DNA: TGTGCCAGCAGCGGGAGCGGGAGGGCCGAAGATACGCAGTATTTT
CDR3 protein: CASSGSGRAEDTQYF
V gene: TRBV7-3
D gene: TRBD2
J gene: TRBJ2-3
clone size: -

CDR3 DNA: TGTGCCAGCAGTTTGCCAGGGTGGGGAGAGACCCAGTACTTC
CDR3 protein: CASSLPGWGETQYF
V gene: TRBV28
D gene: -
J gene: TRBJ2-5
clone size: few

CDR3 DNA: TGTGCCAGCAGTGGCTCGACAGGGTTTGACACTGAAGCTTTCTTT
CDR3 protein: CASSGSTGFDTEAFF
V gene: TRBV6-1
D gene: TRBD1
J gene: TRBJ1-1
clone size: -

CDR3 DNA: TGTGCCAGCAGTTTGCTCAGGGATTCACCCCTCCACTTT
CDR3 protein: CASSLLRDSPLHF
V gene: TRBV28
D gene: -
J gene: TRBJ1-6
clone size: -